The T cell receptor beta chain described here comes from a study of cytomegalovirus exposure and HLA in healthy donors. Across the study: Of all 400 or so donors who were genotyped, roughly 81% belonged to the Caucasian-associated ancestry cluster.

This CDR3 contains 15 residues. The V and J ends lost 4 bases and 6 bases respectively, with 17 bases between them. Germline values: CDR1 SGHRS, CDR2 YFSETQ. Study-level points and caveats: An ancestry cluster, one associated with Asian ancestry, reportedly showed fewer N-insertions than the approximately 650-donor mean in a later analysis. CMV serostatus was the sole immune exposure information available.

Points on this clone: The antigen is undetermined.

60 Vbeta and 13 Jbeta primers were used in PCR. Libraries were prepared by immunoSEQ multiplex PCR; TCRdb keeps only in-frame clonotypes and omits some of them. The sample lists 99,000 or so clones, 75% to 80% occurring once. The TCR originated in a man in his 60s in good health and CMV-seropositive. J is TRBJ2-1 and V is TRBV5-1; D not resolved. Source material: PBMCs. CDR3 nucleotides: TGCGCCAGCAGCCCCCGAGCTCTCCCCCCCAATGAGCAGTTCTTC. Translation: CASSPRALPPNEQFF.